This is a list of T cell receptor beta chains from one sample in a study of Graves' ophthalmopathy and Graves' hyperthyroidism. TCRdb passed the multiplex PCR reads through MiXCR, listing each CDR3 protein once. The sample shows around 600,000 distinct CDR3 sequences, about 38% of them seen only once. Sample: peripheral blood. The receptors originated from an adult man with Graves' ophthalmopathy. CDR3s include the opening cysteine and the closing phenylalanine or tryptophan. D genes are given only for firm matches. Size values are once, few and many counts, or a class for expanded clones, and some rows have none.

d_call: TRBD1
v_call: TRBV20-1
clone_size: many
j_call: TRBJ2-7
cdr3_nt: TGCAGTGCTAGGAGGGGACAGGGATCCTACGAGCAGTACTTC
cdr3_aa: CSARRGQGSYEQYF

d_call: -
v_call: TRBV9
clone_size: many
j_call: TRBJ2-2
cdr3_nt: TGTGCCAGCAGCGTGGGGTATATCACCGGGGAGCTGTTTTTT
cdr3_aa: CASSVGYITGELFF

d_call: -
v_call: TRBV11-3
clone_size: few
j_call: TRBJ1-1
cdr3_nt: TGTGCCAGCAGCTTCAGGGAGGAAGCTTTCTTT
cdr3_aa: CASSFREEAFF

d_call: -
v_call: TRBV6-2/TRBV6-3
clone_size: few
j_call: TRBJ1-1
cdr3_nt: TGTGCCAGCAGTCCTTGGTTGACGAACACTGAAGCTTTCTTT
cdr3_aa: CASSPWLTNTEAFF

d_call: -
v_call: TRBV29-1
clone_size: -
j_call: TRBJ1-1
cdr3_nt: TGCAGCGTTGGACAGGCCAATAATGAAGCTTTCTTT
cdr3_aa: CSVGQANNEAFF

d_call: TRBD2
v_call: TRBV7-2
clone_size: -
j_call: TRBJ2-5
cdr3_nt: TGTGCCAGCAGCGCTAGCGGGGTCCAAGAGACCCACTACTTC
cdr3_aa: CASSASGVQETHYF

d_call: TRBD2
v_call: TRBV24-1
clone_size: few
j_call: TRBJ2-1
cdr3_nt: TGTGCCACCAGTGACCAGACTAGCGGGAAGGAAAATGAGCAGTTCTTC
cdr3_aa: CATSDQTSGKENEQFF

d_call: TRBD1
v_call: TRBV29-1
clone_size: -
j_call: TRBJ1-1
cdr3_nt: TGCAGCGTGGCCGGGACAGGGGGCACTGAAGCTTTCTTT
cdr3_aa: CSVAGTGGTEAFF

d_call: TRBD1
v_call: TRBV9
clone_size: once
j_call: TRBJ2-7
cdr3_nt: TGTGCCAGCAGCTTGGGACAGGGGCGCACGGCCGAGCAGTACTTC
cdr3_aa: CASSLGQGRTAEQYF

d_call: TRBD2
v_call: TRBV7-9
clone_size: many
j_call: TRBJ2-5
cdr3_nt: TGTGCCAGCAGCTCGCCGAGCGGGAGACAAGAGACCCAGTACTTC
cdr3_aa: CASSSPSGRQETQYF

d_call: -
v_call: TRBV6-5
clone_size: -
j_call: TRBJ1-2
cdr3_nt: TGTGCCAGCAGTGATAGGACGGGGCCCCGGGGTGGCTACACCTTC
cdr3_aa: CASSDRTGPRGGYTF

d_call: TRBD2
v_call: TRBV7-9
clone_size: many
j_call: TRBJ2-7
cdr3_nt: TGTGCCAGCAGCCCGGCCGGGACTAGCGGGAGAGACGAGCAGTACTTC
cdr3_aa: CASSPAGTSGRDEQYF

d_call: TRBD1
v_call: TRBV4-2
clone_size: few
j_call: TRBJ2-5
cdr3_nt: TGTGCCAGCAGCCAAGGACAGGGCCACCAAGAGACCCAGTACTTC
cdr3_aa: CASSQGQGHQETQYF

d_call: TRBD2
v_call: TRBV19
clone_size: few
j_call: TRBJ2-5
cdr3_nt: TGTGCCAGTAGTATAGAAAATAGCGGGAGGGAAGAGACCCAGTACTTC
cdr3_aa: CASSIENSGREETQYF

d_call: TRBD1
v_call: TRBV10-3
clone_size: -
j_call: TRBJ1-1
cdr3_nt: TGTGCCAGCAGGGCCGGGACAGGGGATATGAACACTGAAGCTTTCTTT
cdr3_aa: CASRAGTGDMNTEAFF

d_call: -
v_call: TRBV2
clone_size: -
j_call: TRBJ1-4
cdr3_nt: TGTGCCAGCAGTGAGGGCGGACTGAAGTTTTTT
cdr3_aa: CASSEGGLKFF

d_call: -
v_call: TRBV11-2
clone_size: few
j_call: TRBJ1-6
cdr3_nt: TGTGCCAGCAGCTTGAGGCAGGGGAAAGAAAATTCACCCCTCCACTTT
cdr3_aa: CASSLRQGKENSPLHF

d_call: -
v_call: TRBV24-1
clone_size: -
j_call: TRBJ1-2
cdr3_nt: TGTGCCACCTCCGACCGATATGGCTACACCTTC
cdr3_aa: CATSDRYGYTF

d_call: -
v_call: TRBV4-1
clone_size: -
j_call: TRBJ1-3
cdr3_nt: TGCGCCAGCAGCCAAAACACCATCTCTGGAAACACCATATATTTT
cdr3_aa: CASSQNTISGNTIYF

d_call: -
v_call: TRBV10-2
clone_size: -
j_call: TRBJ2-7
cdr3_nt: TGCGCCAGCGGGGGAGGCGGGATTTACGAGCAGTACTTC
cdr3_aa: CASGGGGIYEQYF

d_call: -
v_call: TRBV4-1
clone_size: -
j_call: TRBJ2-7
cdr3_nt: TGCGCCAGCAGCCCGGGACTTTTCTCCTACGAGCAGTACTTC
cdr3_aa: CASSPGLFSYEQYF

d_call: -
v_call: TRBV24-1
clone_size: -
j_call: TRBJ1-5
cdr3_nt: TGTGCCACCAGGGGCATGGGCCCCCAGCATTTT
cdr3_aa: CATRGMGPQHF

d_call: -
v_call: TRBV19
clone_size: -
j_call: TRBJ2-7
cdr3_nt: TGTGCCAGTAGTTCTTTGCAGGAGGAACACGAGCAGTACTTC
cdr3_aa: CASSSLQEEHEQYF

d_call: TRBD1
v_call: TRBV10-3
clone_size: -
j_call: TRBJ2-7
cdr3_nt: TGTGCCACCATAAAGACAGGGTCCTACGAGCAGTACTTC
cdr3_aa: CATIKTGSYEQYF

d_call: -
v_call: TRBV12-3/TRBV12-4
clone_size: many
j_call: TRBJ1-6
cdr3_nt: TGTGCCAGCAGTTCAACAGCTTCACCCCTCCACTTT
cdr3_aa: CASSSTASPLHF

d_call: -
v_call: TRBV2
clone_size: few
j_call: TRBJ2-7
cdr3_nt: TGTGCCAGCAGGGCGGAGGGGGTGAGTGGCTACGAGCAGTACTTC
cdr3_aa: CASRAEGVSGYEQYF

d_call: -
v_call: TRBV7-3
clone_size: many
j_call: TRBJ1-1
cdr3_nt: TGTGCCAGCAGCTTACGGCCAGCTGACACTGAAGCTTTCTTT
cdr3_aa: CASSLRPADTEAFF

d_call: -
v_call: TRBV7-9
clone_size: many
j_call: TRBJ2-2
cdr3_nt: TGTGCCAGCAGCTTAATCTCCGGCACCCTCGGCGGGGAGCTGTTTTTT
cdr3_aa: CASSLISGTLGGELFF

d_call: -
v_call: TRBV2
clone_size: -
j_call: TRBJ1-4
cdr3_nt: TGTGCCAGCAATGGAGGCAGGAACACTGAAGAAAAACTGTTTTTT
cdr3_aa: CASNGGRNTEEKLFF

d_call: TRBD1
v_call: TRBV7-6
clone_size: -
j_call: TRBJ1-6
cdr3_nt: TGTGCCAGCAGCTTAGTGGGGACAGGGGACAGACCTGGGTCACCCCTCCACTTT
cdr3_aa: CASSLVGTGDRPGSPLHF

d_call: -
v_call: TRBV29-1
clone_size: many
j_call: TRBJ1-5
cdr3_nt: TGCAGCGTCGCCCTATTTGACGGCCCGAATCAGCCCCAGCATTTT
cdr3_aa: CSVALFDGPNQPQHF

d_call: -
v_call: TRBV12-3/TRBV12-4
clone_size: -
j_call: TRBJ1-1
cdr3_nt: TGTGCCAGCATCCTCGGGGGTAACACTGAAGCTTTCTTT
cdr3_aa: CASILGGNTEAFF

d_call: -
v_call: TRBV10-3
clone_size: -
j_call: TRBJ2-2
cdr3_nt: TGTGCCAGCACTTTACAGGGGGGGGGCACCGGGGAGCTGTTTTTT
cdr3_aa: CASTLQGGGTGELFF

d_call: TRBD2
v_call: TRBV10-3
clone_size: many
j_call: TRBJ2-7
cdr3_nt: TGTGCCACGCGAGACCTAGCGGGAGGAGCGCACTACGAGCAGTACTTC
cdr3_aa: CATRDLAGGAHYEQYF

d_call: -
v_call: TRBV15
clone_size: -
j_call: TRBJ2-7
cdr3_nt: TGTGCCACCAGCAGGGGGGGACACGAGCAGTACTTC
cdr3_aa: CATSRGGHEQYF

d_call: TRBD1
v_call: TRBV10-3
clone_size: -
j_call: TRBJ1-5
cdr3_nt: TGTGCCAGCAGTACAGGACAGGGCTCGATAAGCCATAGCAATCAGCCCCAGCATTTT
cdr3_aa: CASSTGQGSISHSNQPQHF

d_call: -
v_call: TRBV9
clone_size: few
j_call: TRBJ1-4
cdr3_nt: TGTGCCAGCAGCGTAGGCGACAGGTCCCTGGAAGAAAAACTGTTTTTT
cdr3_aa: CASSVGDRSLEEKLFF

d_call: -
v_call: TRBV15
clone_size: many
j_call: TRBJ2-7
cdr3_nt: TGTGCCACCAGCAGAGAAGAGGAGCAGTACTTC
cdr3_aa: CATSREEEQYF

d_call: -
v_call: TRBV10-3
clone_size: -
j_call: TRBJ2-3
cdr3_nt: TGTGCCATCACTGAGTCGGTGGATACGCAGTATTTT
cdr3_aa: CAITESVDTQYF

d_call: -
v_call: TRBV20-1
clone_size: few
j_call: TRBJ1-1
cdr3_nt: TGCAGTGCTAGACCCAGGGGAATGAACACTGAAGCTTTCTTT
cdr3_aa: CSARPRGMNTEAFF

d_call: TRBD1
v_call: TRBV10-3
clone_size: many
j_call: TRBJ1-2
cdr3_nt: TGTGCCATCGGACAGGATCTATCGCGGGGCTACACCTTC
cdr3_aa: CAIGQDLSRGYTF

d_call: TRBD1
v_call: TRBV7-3
clone_size: many
j_call: TRBJ2-2
cdr3_nt: TGTGCCAGCAGCCTAACAGGGGGCACCGGGGAGCTGTTTTTT
cdr3_aa: CASSLTGGTGELFF

d_call: TRBD1
v_call: TRBV7-8
clone_size: many
j_call: TRBJ2-7
cdr3_nt: TGTGCCAGCAGCTTAGCGGGACAGGTAGGGGCCTACGAGCAGTACTTC
cdr3_aa: CASSLAGQVGAYEQYF

d_call: -
v_call: TRBV14
clone_size: -
j_call: TRBJ1-2
cdr3_nt: TGTGCCAGCAGCCCATCCTGGGGGGATGGCTACACCTTC
cdr3_aa: CASSPSWGDGYTF

d_call: -
v_call: TRBV7-9
clone_size: many
j_call: TRBJ2-2
cdr3_nt: TGTGCCAGCAGCTTAGAAGGGTCCGGGGAGCTGTTTTTT
cdr3_aa: CASSLEGSGELFF

d_call: -
v_call: TRBV10-3
clone_size: once
j_call: TRBJ1-2
cdr3_nt: TGTGCCAGCCGATCAGGGAACTATGGCTACGCCTTC
cdr3_aa: CASRSGNYGYAF

d_call: -
v_call: TRBV25-1
clone_size: -
j_call: TRBJ1-1
cdr3_nt: -
cdr3_aa: CASSWGVGTGRTFF

d_call: -
v_call: TRBV4-1
clone_size: -
j_call: TRBJ2-7
cdr3_nt: TGCGCCAGCAGCCAAGACCACTTATCCTACGAGCAGTACTTC
cdr3_aa: CASSQDHLSYEQYF

d_call: TRBD1
v_call: TRBV5-1
clone_size: -
j_call: TRBJ2-7
cdr3_nt: TGCGCCAGCAGCCTCGGGACAGCCTTTTCCTACGAGCAGTACTTC
cdr3_aa: CASSLGTAFSYEQYF

d_call: -
v_call: TRBV25-1
clone_size: many
j_call: TRBJ1-2
cdr3_nt: TGTGCCAGCAGTGAATATTGGCATGGCTACACCTTC
cdr3_aa: CASSEYWHGYTF

d_call: -
v_call: TRBV4-3
clone_size: few
j_call: TRBJ1-1
cdr3_nt: TGCGCCAGCAGCCCCTCTTATTCGGGAAACACTGAAGCTTTCTTT
cdr3_aa: CASSPSYSGNTEAFF

d_call: -
v_call: TRBV10-3
clone_size: many
j_call: TRBJ2-5
cdr3_nt: TGTGCCATCAGTGGCCAGCGGGCACAAGAGACCCAGTACTTC
cdr3_aa: CAISGQRAQETQYF

d_call: -
v_call: TRBV12-3/TRBV12-4
clone_size: many
j_call: TRBJ1-1
cdr3_nt: TGTGCCAGCAGGGGACGGCACACTGAAGCTTTCTTT
cdr3_aa: CASRGRHTEAFF